The clone carrying this T cell receptor beta chain was seen only a few times. V gave up 4 bases and J gave up 9 bases, with 11 bases separating them. The CDR3 is made up of 12 amino acids. The germline CDR1 and CDR2 sequences are SGDLS and YYNGEE. This entry belongs to a study of shared clonotypes between healthy human individuals. The wider study: There were three CD4 naive, three CD4 memory, two CD8 naive and one CD8 memory plates per donor.

Profiled with immunoSEQ multiplex PCR; TCRdb holds only in-frame clones, not every one. This repertoire shows roughly 76,000 clones, 50% to 70% found once; its top ten account for just over 50%. The sequence derives from a man aged 30-40 years in good health. The chain carries TRBV9 and TRBJ2-1, with D possibly being TRBD2 (6 bases). Sequenced: memory CD8+ T cells sorted from blood. Stated subset: CD45RO+ cells pooled with CCR7-negative TemRA cells. The CDR3 loop reads CASSTTEGEQFF. The CDR3 coding sequence is TGTGCCAGCAGCACGACGGAGGGTGAGCAGTTCTTC.